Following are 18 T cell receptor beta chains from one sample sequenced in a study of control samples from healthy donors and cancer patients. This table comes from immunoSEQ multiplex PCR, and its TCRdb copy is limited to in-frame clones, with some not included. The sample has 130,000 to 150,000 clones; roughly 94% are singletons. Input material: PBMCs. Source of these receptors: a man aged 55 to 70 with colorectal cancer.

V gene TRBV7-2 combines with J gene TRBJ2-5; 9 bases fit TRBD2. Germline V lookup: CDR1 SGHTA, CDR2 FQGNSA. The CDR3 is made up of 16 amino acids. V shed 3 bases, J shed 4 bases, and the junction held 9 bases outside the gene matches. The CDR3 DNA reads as TGTGCCAGCAGCTTGGGCGGGAGGGGGCGCGGAGAGACCCAGTACTTC. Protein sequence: CASSLGGRGRGETQYF. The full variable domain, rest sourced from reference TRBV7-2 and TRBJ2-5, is GAGVSQSPSNKVTEKGKDVELRCDPISGHTALYWYRQSLGQGLEFLIYFQGNSAPDKSGLPSDRFSAERTGGSVSTLTIQRTQQEDSAVYLCASSLGGRGRGETQYFGPGTRLLVL.

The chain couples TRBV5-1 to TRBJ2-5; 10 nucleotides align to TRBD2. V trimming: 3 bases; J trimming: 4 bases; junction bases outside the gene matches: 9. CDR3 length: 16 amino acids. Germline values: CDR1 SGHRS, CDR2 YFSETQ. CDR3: CASSWSGTSVGETQYF. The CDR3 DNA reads TGCGCCAGCAGCTGGTCCGGGACTAGCGTTGGAGAGACCCAGTACTTC.

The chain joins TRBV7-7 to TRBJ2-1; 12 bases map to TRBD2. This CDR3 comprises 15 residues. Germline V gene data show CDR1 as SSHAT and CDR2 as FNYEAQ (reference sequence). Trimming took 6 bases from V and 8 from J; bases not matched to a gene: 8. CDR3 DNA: TGTGCCAGCAGGCCGACTAGCGGGGGACTCGATGAGCAGTTCTTC. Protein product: CASRPTSGGLDEQFF.

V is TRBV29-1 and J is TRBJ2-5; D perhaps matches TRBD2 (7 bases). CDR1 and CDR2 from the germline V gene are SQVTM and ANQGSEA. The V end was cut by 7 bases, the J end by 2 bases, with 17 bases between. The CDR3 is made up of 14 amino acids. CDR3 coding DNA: TGCAGCGCCCCGGGGGGCCCAGGGCAAGAGACCCAGTACTTC. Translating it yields CSAPGGPGQETQYF.

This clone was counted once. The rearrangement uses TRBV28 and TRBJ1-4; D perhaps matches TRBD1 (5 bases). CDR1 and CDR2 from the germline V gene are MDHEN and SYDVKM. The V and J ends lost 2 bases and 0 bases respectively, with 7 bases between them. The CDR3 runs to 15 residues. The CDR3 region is CASSLTQATNEKLFF. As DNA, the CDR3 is TGTGCCAGCAGTTTAACACAGGCAACTAATGAAAAACTGTTTTTT.

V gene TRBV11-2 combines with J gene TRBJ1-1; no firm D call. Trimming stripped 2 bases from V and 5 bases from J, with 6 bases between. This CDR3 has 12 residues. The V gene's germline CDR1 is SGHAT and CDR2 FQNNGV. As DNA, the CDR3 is TGTGCCAGCAGCTTATTGAGGACTGAAGCTTTCTTT. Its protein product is CASSLLRTEAFF.

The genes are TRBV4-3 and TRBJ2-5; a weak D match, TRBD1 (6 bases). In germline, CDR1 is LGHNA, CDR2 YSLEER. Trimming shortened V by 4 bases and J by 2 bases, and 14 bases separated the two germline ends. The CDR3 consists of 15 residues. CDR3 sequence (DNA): TGCGCCAGCAGCCCGAGAGCAGGGGAACAAGAGACCCAGTACTTC. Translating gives CASSPRAGEQETQYF.

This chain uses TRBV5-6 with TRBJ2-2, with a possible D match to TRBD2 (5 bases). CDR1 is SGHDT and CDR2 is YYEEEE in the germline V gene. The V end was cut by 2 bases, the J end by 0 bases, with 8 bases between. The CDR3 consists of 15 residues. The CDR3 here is CASSLSGTNTGELFF. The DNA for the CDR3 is TGTGCCAGCAGCTTAAGCGGTACGAACACCGGGGAGCTGTTTTTT.

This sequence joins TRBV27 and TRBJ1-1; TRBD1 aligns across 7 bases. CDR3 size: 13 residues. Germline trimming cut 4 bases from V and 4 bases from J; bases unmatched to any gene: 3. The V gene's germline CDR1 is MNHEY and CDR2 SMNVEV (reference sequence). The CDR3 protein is CASSSAGGTEAFF. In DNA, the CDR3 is TGTGCCAGCAGTTCCGCAGGGGGCACTGAAGCTTTCTTT.

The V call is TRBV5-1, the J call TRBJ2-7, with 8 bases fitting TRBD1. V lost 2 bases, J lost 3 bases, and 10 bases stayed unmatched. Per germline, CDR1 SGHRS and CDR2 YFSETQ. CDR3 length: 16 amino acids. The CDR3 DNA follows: TGCGCCAGCAGCTTTGGTCCCGGACAGGGTGTCTACGAGCAGTACTTC. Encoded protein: CASSFGPGQGVYEQYF.

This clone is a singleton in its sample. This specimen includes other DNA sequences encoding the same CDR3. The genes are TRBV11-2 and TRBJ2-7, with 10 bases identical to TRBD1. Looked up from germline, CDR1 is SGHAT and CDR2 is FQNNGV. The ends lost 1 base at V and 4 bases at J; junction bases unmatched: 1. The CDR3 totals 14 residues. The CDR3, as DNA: TGTGCCAGCAGCTTAGGGGACAGGGGTTACGAGCAGTACTTC. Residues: CASSLGDRGYEQYF.

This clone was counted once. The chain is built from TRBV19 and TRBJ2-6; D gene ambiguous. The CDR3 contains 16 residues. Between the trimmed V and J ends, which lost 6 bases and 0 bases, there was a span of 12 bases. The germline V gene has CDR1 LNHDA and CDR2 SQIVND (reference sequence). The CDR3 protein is CASRTTVYSGANVLTF. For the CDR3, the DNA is TGTGCCAGTAGGACAACAGTATACTCTGGGGCCAACGTCCTGACTTTC.

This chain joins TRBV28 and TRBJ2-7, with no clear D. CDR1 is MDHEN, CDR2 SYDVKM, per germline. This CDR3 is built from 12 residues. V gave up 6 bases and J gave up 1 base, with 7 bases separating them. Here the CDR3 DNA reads TGTGCCAGCAGCCTAAGATCCTACGAGCAGTACTTC. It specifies CASSLRSYEQYF.

Here the CDR3 DNA reads TGTGCCATCAGTGAGTCGCGGGAGACCCAGTACTTC. This gives the protein CAISESRETQYF. The chain has TRBV10-3 and TRBJ2-5; D is undetermined. The CDR3 consists of 12 residues. The ends were cut back, 0 bases at V and 5 bases at J, with 4 bases in the middle. Germline values: CDR1 ENHRY, CDR2 SYGVKD.

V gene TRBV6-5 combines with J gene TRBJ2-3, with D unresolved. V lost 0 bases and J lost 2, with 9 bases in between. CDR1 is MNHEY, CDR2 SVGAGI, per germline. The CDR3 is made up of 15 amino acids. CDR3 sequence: CASSYSFQSTDTQYF. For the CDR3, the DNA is TGTGCCAGCAGTTACTCGTTCCAGTCCACAGATACGCAGTATTTT.

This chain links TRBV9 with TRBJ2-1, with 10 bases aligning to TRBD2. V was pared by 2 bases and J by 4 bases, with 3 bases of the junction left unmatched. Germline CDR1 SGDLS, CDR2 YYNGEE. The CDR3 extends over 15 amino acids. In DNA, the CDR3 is TGTGCCAGCAGCGTCAGCGGGGGGGGTTACAATGAGCAGTTCTTC. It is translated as CASSVSGGGYNEQFF.

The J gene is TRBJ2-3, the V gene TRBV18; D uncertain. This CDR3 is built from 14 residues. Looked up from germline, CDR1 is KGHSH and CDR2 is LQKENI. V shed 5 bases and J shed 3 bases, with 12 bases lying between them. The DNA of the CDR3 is TGTGCCAGCTCATCGCAGGAGTGGACAGATACGCAGTATTTT. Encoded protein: CASSSQEWTDTQYF.

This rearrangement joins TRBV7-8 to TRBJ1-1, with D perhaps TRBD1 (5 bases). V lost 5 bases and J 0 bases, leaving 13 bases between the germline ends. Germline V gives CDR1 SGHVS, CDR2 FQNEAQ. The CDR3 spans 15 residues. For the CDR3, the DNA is TGTGCCAGCAGCCCCGGGCGGGGCCTGAACACTGAAGCTTTCTTT. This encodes CASSPGRGLNTEAFF.